This T cell receptor (beta chain) was captured by sequencing in a study of T cells in women clearing cervical HPV infection. Study in general: HLA type could not be excluded as a confounder.

CDR3 length equals 14 residues. V was pared by 2 bases and J by 7 bases, with 4 bases of the junction left unmatched. Per germline, CDR1 KGHSH and CDR2 LQKENI. Genomic DNA, averaging about 1,200 ng per sample, yielded TCR beta CDR3 via immunoSEQ. Measured with immunoSEQ multiplex PCR; TCRdb has only the in-frame clones, and not every one. The table lists 25,000 to 35,000 clones, with 8.4% in the top ten. Notes on the study in general: Controls had more TRBV6-7 (roughly 0.16%) than cases (roughly 0.11%). CIN3+ cases had significantly higher TCR richness than controls; evenness did not differ.

Of note for this clone: As yet, its antigen is unknown. The CDR3 end lies 3 residues beyond the end of the read and is filled in from the germline J gene.

The chain uses TRBV18 and TRBJ1-4, with 7 bases fitting TRBD1. The specimen sequenced was blood buffy coat. The sequence was obtained from a woman aged 18-70 years with a cervical HPV16 infection that either progressed to CIN3+ or cleared (not recorded which). CDR3 residues: CASSPGTVAEKLFF. The covered CDR3 bases are TGTGCCAGCTCACCAGGGACAGTGGCTGAAAAA.